Below are 18 T cell receptor beta chains sequenced from a single sample in a study of post-analysis software for immune sequencing data. Points from the study as a whole: There were roughly 5 TRBV segments more frequent in patients than controls, and TRBV5-6, TRBV5-1 and TRBV20-1 were among them.

Antigens for these TCRs are unknown. Prepared libraries of TCR beta cDNA carried unique molecular identifiers. TCRdb used MiXCR to reprocess the PCR reads, holding one entry per CDR3 protein. The sample consists of some 800,000 distinct CDR3 sequences, roughly 46% of them appearing once. Sequences were obtained from blood. Every receptor here comes from a girl between 10 and 17 years old with multiple sclerosis.

The chain recombines TRBV7-2 with TRBJ2-7; 7 bases map to TRBD1. V was pared by 5 bases and J by 0 bases, with 7 bases of the junction left unmatched. CDR1 and CDR2 (germline): SGHTA, FQGNSA. This CDR3 has 15 residues. The CDR3 DNA follows: TGTGCCAGCAGCCGCGTGGGGACAGACTCCTACGAGCAGTACTTC. Amino acids: CASSRVGTDSYEQYF.

In this sample, this clonotype turned up a few times. The CDR3: CASTMVYPGVNYGYTF. CDR3 DNA sequence: TGTGCCAGCACCATGGTTTATCCAGGGGTTAACTATGGCTACACCTTC. This chain uses TRBV6-5 with TRBJ1-2; maybe TRBD1 (6 bases). The germline V and J ends were trimmed by 7 bases and 1 base, with 19 bases remaining between them. CDR1 is MNHEY, CDR2 SVGAGI, per germline. The CDR3 totals 16 residues.

The chain couples TRBV19 to TRBJ1-2, with a weak D call TRBD1 (6 bases). The CDR3 runs to 15 residues. V was pared by 6 bases and J by 5 bases, with 19 bases between. Per the germline V gene, CDR1 is LNHDA and CDR2 is SQIVND (reference sequence). The CDR3 loop is CASSLVQGGGYGYTF. The CDR3 region has the DNA TGTGCCAGTAGCCTGGTACAGGGAGGTGGGTATGGCTACACCTTC. Looking up the rest from reference TRBV19 and TRBJ1-2 gives the full variable domain: DGGITQSPKYLFRKEGQNVTLSCEQNLNHDAMYWYRQDPGQGLRLIYYSQIVNDFQKGDIAEGYSVSREKKESFPLTVTSAQKNPTAFYLCASSLVQGGGYGYTFGSGTRLTVV.

The chain joins TRBV6-5 to TRBJ1-1; 7 nucleotides line up with TRBD1. V trimming: 0 bases; J trimming: 1 base; junction bases outside the gene matches: 5. The CDR3 has 16 residues. In germline, CDR1 is MNHEY, CDR2 SVGAGI. The CDR3 nucleotides read TGTGCCAGCAGTTACTCGACAGGGTCGCGGAACACTGAAGCTTTCTTT. Its protein product is CASSYSTGSRNTEAFF.

The genes are TRBV12-3 or TRBV12-4 and TRBJ2-3; D is unclear. V was cut by 5 bases and J by 2 bases, with 11 bases left in between. The CDR3 sequence is 14 residues long. The CDR3 nucleotides read TGTGCCAGCAGTCCTTCACGGTTCACAGATACGCAGTATTTT. Its protein is CASSPSRFTDTQYF.

The rearrangement uses TRBV10-3 and TRBJ2-7; D possibly corresponds to TRBD2 (7 bases). CDR3 length: 19 amino acids. The ends were cut back, 3 bases at V and 0 bases at J, with 24 bases in the middle. Per the germline V gene, CDR1 is ENHRY and CDR2 is SYGVKD. This CDR3 is CAISDPDIIRGEGSYEQYF. The CDR3 DNA reads TGTGCCATCAGTGACCCCGACATCATAAGGGGGGAGGGCTCCTACGAGCAGTACTTC.

The chain carries TRBV29-1 and TRBJ1-2; D ambiguous. The CDR3 consists of 10 residues. CDR1 and CDR2 (germline): SQVTM, ANQGSEA. The V gene lost 1 base and the J gene lost 12 bases, with 9 bases spanning the gap. The CDR3 DNA reads TGCAGCGTTGAAGGAGGAAGTCACACCTTC. As protein: CSVEGGSHTF.

The rearrangement links TRBV6-1 to TRBJ2-3; D is unclear. This CDR3 spans 13 amino acids. CDR1 and CDR2 from the germline V gene are MNHNS and SASEGT. Trimming stripped 4 bases from V and 1 base from J, with 6 bases between. CDR3 coding DNA: TGTGCCAGCAGTGGCCCTGGCACAGATACGCAGTATTTT. Translating it yields CASSGPGTDTQYF.

This clonotype was found a few times. The V and J genes are TRBV29-1 and TRBJ2-3; 9 bases are a match to TRBD2. With 3 bases clipped from V and 3 bases from J, the junction kept 10 bases outside the gene matches. Germline V gene sequence: CDR1 SQVTM, CDR2 ANQGSEA. This CDR3 spans 16 amino acids. The CDR3 here is CSVDRRAGGWTDTQYF. The CDR3, as DNA: TGCAGCGTTGACCGCCGCGCGGGAGGGTGGACAGATACGCAGTATTTT.

The chain combines TRBV11-2 with TRBJ2-1; TRBD2 agrees at 9 bases. The CDR3 totals 15 residues. V trimming: 5 bases; J trimming: 0 bases; junction bases outside the gene matches: 2. Looked up from germline, CDR1 is SGHAT and CDR2 is FQNNGV. The CDR3 spells CASSRSGGSYNEQFF. The CDR3 region has the DNA TGTGCCAGCAGCCGTAGCGGGGGCTCCTACAATGAGCAGTTCTTC. Drawing the rest from reference TRBV11-2 and TRBJ2-1, the complete variable domain is EAGVAQSPRYKIIEKRQSVAFWCNPISGHATLYWYQQILGQGPKLLIQFQNNGVVDDSQLPKDRFSAERLKGVDSTLKIQPAKLEDSAVYLCASSRSGGSYNEQFFGPGTRLTVL.

The chain combines TRBV7-9 with TRBJ2-4; 11 nucleotides align to TRBD2. The better agreement between TRBJ2-7 and the DNA end casts doubt on the J call. The CDR3 sequence is 15 residues long. Germline-derived CDR1 and CDR2 are SEHNR and FQNEAQ (reference sequence). CDR3 sequence: CASSQGLAVPYEQYF. DNA of the CDR3: TGTGCCAGCAGCCAGGGACTAGCGGTCCCCTACGAGCAGTACTTC.

The rearrangement uses TRBV29-1 and TRBJ1-2; no clear D. Germline V lookup: CDR1 SQVTM, CDR2 ANQGSEA. This CDR3 region has 14 residues. V lost 7 bases and J 4 bases, leaving 19 bases between the germline ends. CDR3 sequence: CSARSGGWGYGYTF. DNA of the CDR3: TGCAGCGCCAGATCGGGAGGCTGGGGCTATGGCTACACCTTC. Using reference TRBV29-1 and TRBJ1-2 for the parts outside the CDR3, the full variable domain is SAVISQKPSRDICQRGTSLTIQCQVDSQVTMMFWYRQQPGQSLTLIATANQGSEATYESGFVIDKFPISRPNLTFSTLTVSNMSPEDSSIYLCSARSGGWGYGYTFGSGTRLTVV.

About this clonotype: A read error may be the cause here, since a much bigger clone is one base away. This chain links TRBV29-1 with TRBJ1-2; the D is unclear. In germline, CDR1 is SQVTM, CDR2 ANQGSEA. This CDR3 comprises 14 residues. The CDR3 coding sequence is TGCAGCGGGTGGGAGGGCGGACGGAACTATGGCAACACCTTC. Its protein is CSGWEGGRNYGNTF.

The chain employs TRBV7-9 and TRBJ2-5; TRBD2 matches 12 bases. The CDR3 consists of 17 residues. In germline, CDR1 is SEHNR, CDR2 FQNEAQ (reference sequence). V trimming: 1 base; J trimming: 4 bases; junction bases outside the gene matches: 7. CDR3 residues: CASSLGLAGDSPETQYF. The CDR3 coding sequence is TGTGCCAGCAGCTTAGGACTAGCGGGAGATTCGCCAGAGACCCAGTACTTC.

The chain carries TRBV12-3 or TRBV12-4 and TRBJ1-2, with 9 nucleotides matching TRBD1. The CDR3 is made up of 18 amino acids. After removal of 1 base from V and 6 bases from J, the junction contained 15 bases not matched to a gene. The CDR3, as DNA: TGTGCCAGCAGTTTAGTCGACGGGACAGGGATCCGGTTGGATGGCTACACCTTC. It translates to CASSLVDGTGIRLDGYTF.

The genes are TRBV6-2 or TRBV6-3 and TRBJ2-3, with D hard to call. This CDR3 comprises 12 residues. Deletions cut 10 bases from V and 2 bases from J, with 10 bases between. The germline gives CDR1 MNHEY, CDR2 SVGEGT. DNA of the CDR3: TGTGCCATCGACAAGGACACAGATACGCAGTATTTT. This codes for CAIDKDTDTQYF.

This clonotype was detected a few times. The CDR3 DNA follows: TGCAGTGCGACGGCGTACACAGATACGCAGTATTTT. Translated: CSATAYTDTQYF. This chain uses TRBV20-1 with TRBJ2-3; D not certain. Germline V lookup: CDR1 DFQATT, CDR2 SNEGSKA (reference sequence). The CDR3 is made up of 12 amino acids. The V gene lost 6 bases and the J gene lost 2 bases, with 9 bases spanning the gap.

The chain employs TRBV7-9 and TRBJ2-3; TRBD2 is a possible D gene (6 bases). CDR3 length: 17 residues. Looked up from germline, CDR1 is SEHNR and CDR2 is FQNEAQ (reference sequence). V lost 4 bases, J lost 4 bases, and 21 bases lay in between. The DNA of the CDR3 is TGTGCCAGCAGCTCTCGGACTAATACCATACCACCAGATACGCAGTATTTT. Translated, it gives CASSSRTNTIPPDTQYF.